This T cell receptor beta chain was captured by sequencing in a study of T-cell reconstitution after alpha-beta-depleted transplantation in children. Preparation of the TCRbeta library was carried out with unique molecular identifiers. Via MiXCR, TCRdb re-called the PCR reads, giving one row per CDR3 protein. The sample consists of around 400,000 distinct CDR3 sequences, under 13% of them appearing once. Unmatched junction bases numbered 3, after V lost 4 bases and J lost 2 bases. The CDR3 runs 14 residues. Germline V CDR1 and CDR2: SQVTM, ANQGSEA. The receptor was isolated from a human donor who donated a stem cell graft to a child with acute myeloid leukemia. This chain uses TRBV29-1 with TRBJ2-2, with 8 nucleotides matching TRBD2. The sequencing used PBMCs from the stem cell graft donor, collected from the stem cell graft. The DNA of the CDR3 is TGCAGCGTTGCGGGGGGGCGCAACACCGGGGAGCTGTTTTTT. This encodes CSVAGGRNTGELFF.